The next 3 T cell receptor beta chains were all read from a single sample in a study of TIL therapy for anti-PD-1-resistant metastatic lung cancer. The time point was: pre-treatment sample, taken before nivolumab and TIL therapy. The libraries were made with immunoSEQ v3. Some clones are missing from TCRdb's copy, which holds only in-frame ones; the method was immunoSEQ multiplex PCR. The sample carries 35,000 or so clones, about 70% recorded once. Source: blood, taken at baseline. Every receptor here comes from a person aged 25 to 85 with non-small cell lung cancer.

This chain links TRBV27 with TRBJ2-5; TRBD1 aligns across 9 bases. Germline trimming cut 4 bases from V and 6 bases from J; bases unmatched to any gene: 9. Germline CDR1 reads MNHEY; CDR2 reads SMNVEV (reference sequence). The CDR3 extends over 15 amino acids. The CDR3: CASSSPGTGRKTQYF. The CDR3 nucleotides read TGTGCCAGCAGTTCACCCGGGACAGGGAGAAAGACCCAGTACTTC.

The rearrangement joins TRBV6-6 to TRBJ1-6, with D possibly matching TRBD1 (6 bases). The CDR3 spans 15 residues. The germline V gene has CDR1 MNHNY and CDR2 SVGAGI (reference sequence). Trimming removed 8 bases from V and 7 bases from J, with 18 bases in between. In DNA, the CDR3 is TGTGCCAGCGGGGAAGGGGGGTTCGGGAATTCACCCCTCCACTTT. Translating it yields CASGEGGFGNSPLHF.

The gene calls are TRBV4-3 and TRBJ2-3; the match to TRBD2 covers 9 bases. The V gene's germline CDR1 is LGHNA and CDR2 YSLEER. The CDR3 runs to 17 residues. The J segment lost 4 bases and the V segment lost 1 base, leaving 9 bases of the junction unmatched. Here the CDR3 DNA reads TGCGCCAGCAGCCAAGGATTAGGTAGCGGGAGTGCAGATACGCAGTATTTT. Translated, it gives CASSQGLGSGSADTQYF.